Listed below are T cell receptor beta chains from one sample, sequenced in a study of T cell repertoires in cytomegalovirus infection. TCRdb fed the reads into MiXCR, producing one record per CDR3 protein. Of 350,000 to 500,000 distinct CDR3 sequences listed, about 33% are singletons. Sequencing was performed on PBMCs. Source of these receptors: a human donor in good health (CMV status not recorded). Some clones in this sample may be carry-over from other donors' samples. Both conserved end residues are part of each CDR3. Fields, in order: J gene, D gene, V gene, clone size, CDR3 length, CDR3 protein, CDR3 DNA. A D gene is named only where the DNA matches it firmly. Clone size is stated in some rows and not others, as once, few, many or a class when expanded.

>TRBJ1-2|TRBD1|TRBV6-1|.|16
CASSVGQGAGNYGYTF
TGTGCCAGCAGTGTCGGACAGGGGGCTGGTAACTATGGCTACACCTTC
>TRBJ2-7|.|TRBV29-1|.|14
CSPLGETGSYEQYF
TGCAGCCCTCTTGGAGAGACAGGATCTTACGAGCAGTACTTC
>TRBJ2-3|.|TRBV7-6|many|13
CASSPQVADTQYF
TGTGCCAGCAGCCCACAGGTTGCAGATACGCAGTATTTT
>TRBJ2-7|.|TRBV15|once|14
CATSRDRDGYEQYF
TGTGCCACCAGCAGAGATCGGGATGGCTACGAGCAGTACTTC
>TRBJ1-5|.|TRBV19|.|14
CASSIDDSNDPQHF
TGTGCCAGTAGTATAGACGATAGCAATGATCCCCAGCATTTT
>TRBJ1-4|TRBD1|TRBV7-2|many|15
CASSSQGARNEKLFF
TGTGCCAGCAGCTCACAGGGGGCAAGAAATGAAAAACTGTTTTTT
>TRBJ2-5|.|TRBV20-1|.|13
CSASYSSQETQYF
TGCAGTGCTAGTTATTCTAGCCAAGAGACCCAGTACTTC
>TRBJ1-3|.|TRBV7-6|.|13
CASSPYSGNTIYF
TGTGCCAGCAGCCCGTACTCTGGAAACACCATATATTTT
>TRBJ2-7|.|TRBV2|.|12
CASREQIYEQYF
TGTGCCAGCAGGGAACAGATTTACGAGCAGTACTTC
>TRBJ1-2|.|TRBV12-5|few|13
CASGLPGVYGYTF
TGTGCTAGTGGTTTACCAGGGGTCTATGGCTACACCTTC
>TRBJ2-7|.|TRBV12-3/TRBV12-4|many|17
CASSLARSGGPTYEQYF
TGTGCCAGCAGTTTAGCGCGTTCTGGGGGGCCCACCTACGAGCAGTACTTC
>TRBJ2-7|TRBD1|TRBV6-5|.|14
CASSYSRYRGEQYF
TGTGCCAGCAGTTACTCGCGTTACAGGGGCGAGCAGTACTTC
>TRBJ2-3|TRBD1|TRBV11-2|.|14
CASSYGTVEVTQYF
TGTGCCAGCAGCTACGGGACAGTCGAAGTTACGCAGTATTTT
>TRBJ2-2|.|TRBV7-2|many|14
CASSPLVNTGELFF
TGTGCCAGCAGCCCCTTAGTGAACACCGGGGAGCTGTTTTTT
>TRBJ2-3|TRBD2|TRBV24-1|few|15
CATSEVAGITDTQYF
TGTGCCACCAGTGAAGTAGCGGGGATCACAGATACGCAGTATTTT
>TRBJ2-3|TRBD2|TRBV7-8|few|13
CASTSGTTDTQYF
TGTGCCAGTACTAGCGGAACCACAGATACGCAGTATTTT
>TRBJ2-5|.|TRBV6-1|many|15
CATVRTGGPQETQYF
TGTGCCACTGTCAGGACGGGGGGCCCTCAAGAGACCCAGTACTTC
>TRBJ2-5|.|TRBV27|.|16
CASSSAGGRVEETQYF
TGTGCCAGCAGTTCCGCCGGCGGGCGGGTGGAAGAGACCCAGTACTTC
>TRBJ2-1|TRBD1|TRBV6-1|many|15
CASLWTGQGNNEQFF
TGTGCCAGCCTCTGGACGGGACAGGGAAACAATGAGCAGTTCTTC
>TRBJ2-1|.|TRBV7-8|few|16
CASSAVRDKRYNEQFF
TGTGCCAGCAGCGCCGTCCGGGACAAGAGGTACAATGAGCAGTTCTTC
>TRBJ2-3|.|TRBV4-2|few|19
CASSPQAGDGGGLTDTQYF
TGTGCCAGCAGCCCTCAAGCAGGGGATGGCGGGGGCCTCACAGATACGCAGTATTTT
>TRBJ1-1|TRBD1|TRBV25-1|.|13
CASTHGQATEAFF
TGTGCCAGCACGCACGGACAGGCAACTGAAGCTTTCTTT
>TRBJ2-5|.|TRBV6-5|.|13
CASSQAGAETQYF
TGTGCCAGCAGCCAGGCGGGGGCAGAGACCCAGTACTTC
>TRBJ2-1|TRBD2|TRBV19|.|17
CASNRYPSGGSYNEQFF
TGTGCCAGTAACCGGTATCCTAGCGGGGGCTCCTACAATGAGCAGTTCTTC
>TRBJ1-3|.|TRBV4-1|.|17
CASSRLRSVVGGNTIYF
TGCGCCAGCAGCCGGTTAAGATCGGTCGTCGGTGGAAACACCATATATTTT
>TRBJ2-1|TRBD1|TRBV7-1|.|15
CASSRRDSVLLVKFF
TGTGCCAGCAGCCGCCGGGACAGTGTTTTGCTTGTTAAGTTCTTC
>TRBJ2-1|TRBD1|TRBV20-1|.|15
CSAHDGAGGSNEQFF
TGCAGTGCCCACGATGGGGCAGGGGGCTCCAATGAGCAGTTCTTC
>TRBJ1-1|.|TRBV6-2/TRBV6-3|few|14
CASSHRWGSTEAFF
TGTGCCAGCAGCCACCGCTGGGGCAGCACTGAAGCTTTCTTT
>TRBJ1-4|TRBD1|TRBV19|few|14
CASSTQGSNEKLFF
TGTGCCAGTAGTACACAGGGGTCTAATGAAAAACTGTTTTTT
>TRBJ2-1|.|TRBV4-2|.|17
CASSLSPGAESYNEQFF
TGTGCCAGCAGCCTGTCCCCCGGGGCCGAGTCCTACAATGAGCAGTTCTTC
>TRBJ2-5|.|TRBV3-1|.|16
CASSPSRSDIRETQYF
TGTGCCAGCAGCCCTTCAAGGAGTGACATTAGAGAGACCCAGTACTTC
>TRBJ1-3|.|TRBV2|.|15
CASRPGRHSGNTIYF
TGTGCCAGCAGGCCAGGACGGCACTCTGGAAACACCATATATTTT
>TRBJ2-2|.|TRBV7-6|many|14
CASSLNLNTGELFF
TGTGCCAGCAGCTTAAACCTAAACACCGGGGAGCTGTTTTTT
>TRBJ1-2|.|TRBV6-1|few|15
CASSTGRGTGYGYTF
TGTGCCAGCAGTACAGGGAGAGGGACGGGCTATGGCTACACCTTC
>TRBJ2-2|.|TRBV20-1|.|17
CSARDKQSGVYTGELFF
TGCAGTGCTAGAGATAAACAGTCCGGGGTTTACACCGGGGAGCTGTTTTTT
>TRBJ2-3|.|TRBV19|.|15
CASSISSPSTDTQYF
TGTGCCAGTAGTATTAGTAGTCCTAGCACAGATACGCAGTATTTT
>TRBJ1-2|TRBD1|TRBV7-8|few|16
CASIQERTGIIYGYTF
TGTGCCAGCATCCAAGAACGGACAGGGATAATCTATGGCTACACCTTC
>TRBJ1-6|TRBD1|TRBV9|.|16
CASSVGAGTANSPLHF
TGTGCCAGCAGCGTAGGCGCCGGGACAGCTAATTCACCCCTCCACTTT
>TRBJ1-4|.|TRBV7-9|.|13
CASSPRLHEKLFF
TGTGCCAGCAGCCCACGACTGCACGAAAAACTGTTTTTT
>TRBJ2-2|TRBD1|TRBV6-1|few|15
CASSARTGWAGELFF
TGTGCCAGCAGTGCCCGGACAGGCTGGGCCGGGGAGCTGTTTTTT
>TRBJ1-2|.|TRBV5-1|.|14
CASSLARQGDGYTF
TGCGCCAGCAGCTTGGCCAGGCAGGGAGACGGCTACACCTTC
>TRBJ1-1|.|TRBV7-2|many|15
CASSTRTVLNTEAFF
TGTGCCAGCAGCACCCGGACAGTTTTGAACACTGAAGCTTTCTTT
>TRBJ2-7|.|TRBV7-2|.|19
CASSSSPGQPARSSYEQYF
TGTGCCAGCAGCTCTAGCCCGGGACAACCAGCGCGATCCTCCTATGAGCAGTACTTC
>TRBJ2-2|TRBD2|TRBV27|.|15
CASSLTGGRTGELFF
TGTGCCAGCAGTTTAACGGGGGGGCGAACCGGGGAGCTGTTTTTT